This T cell receptor beta chain is drawn from a study of T cells in Graves' hyperthyroidism and ophthalmopathy. The CDR3 consists of 15 residues. Germline CDR1 is MDHEN and CDR2 is SYDVKM. V was pared by 6 bases and J by 1 base, with 16 bases between. From RNA transcripts, TCR beta CDR3 regions were amplified. With the HTBI primer set, the TCR CDR3 went through a first round of RT-PCR. Using its own MiXCR run on the multiplex PCR reads, TCRdb lists one record per CDR3 protein. The table lists about 590,000 distinct CDR3 sequences, approximately 15% of them singletons. The sample holds many counts of this clonotype.

The specimen sequenced was blood. This TCR came from a woman younger than 30 with Graves' ophthalmopathy. The J gene is TRBJ2-7, the V gene TRBV28; D is ambiguous. The CDR3 loop reads CASSPGRWGSYEQYF. CDR3 nucleotide sequence: TGTGCCAGCAGCCCGGGCAGGTGGGGATCCTACGAGCAGTACTTC.